This T cell receptor (beta chain) stems from a study of a mutant IDH1 vaccine in newly diagnosed glioma. Across the whole study: Patients had received radiotherapy, temozolomide, or both previously, most receiving both.

This clone showed up just once. Its antigen is currently unknown. Germline values: CDR1 SNHLY, CDR2 FYNNEI. CDR3 size: 13 residues. V was cut by 11 bases and J by 0 bases, with 11 bases left in between. Assay: immunoSEQ multiplex PCR; the TCRdb copy retains only in-frame clones and omits some. This table has under 45,000 clones, around 76% appearing once. Indicated time point: week 23, last vaccination. A single vaccine dose contained 300 ug of mutant IDH1 20-mer peptide, and topical imiquimod was used with it. The source was PBMCs, collected from a glioma patient whose treatment included an IDH1 peptide vaccine. This TCR came from a man aged 50-59 years with glioma. The chain has TRBV2 and TRBJ2-1; D is perhaps TRBD2 (7 bases). The CDR3 here is CAAGASSYNEQFF. In nucleotides, the CDR3 is TGTGCCGCGGGGGCTAGCTCCTACAATGAGCAGTTCTTC.